This TCR beta chain was obtained from a study of human T cells and chemical hapten exposure. Each CDR3 protein gets one entry after TCRdb re-called the RACE reads with MiXCR. This table holds more than 65,000 distinct CDR3 sequences, approximately 35% found once. This sample's time point: patch test 1, 2 weeks after DPC sensitization. Stated treatment: therapeutic diphenylcyclopropenone sensitization with weekly scalp DPC. The authors' total RNA extraction used unfractionated whole blood. The V and J ends lost 1 base and 14 bases respectively, with 12 bases between them. This CDR3 contains 11 residues. CDR1 and CDR2 (germline): GTSNPN, SVGIG (reference sequence).

The material sequenced was whole blood, taken in connection with sensitization to the hapten diphenylcyclopropenone (DPC). This chain uses TRBV30 with TRBJ2-1; D is unresolved. The TCR comes from a man in his forties with alopecia areata. Some clones in this sample may be carry-over from other donors' samples. The CDR3 spells CAWSGKGLEFF. The CDR3, as DNA: TGTGCCTGGAGTGGCAAGGGCCTAGAGTTCTTC. Complete variable domain (other parts from reference TRBV30 and TRBJ2-1): SQTIHQWPATLVQPVGSPLSLECTVEGTSNPNLYWYRQAAGRGLQLLFYSVGIGQISSEVPQNLSASRPQDRQFILSSKKLLLSDSGFYLCAWSGKGLEFFGPGTRLTVL.